The present T cell receptor beta chain was sequenced within a study of technical replicates of blood from a handful of donors. Generated by immunoSEQ multiplex PCR, the TCRdb table keeps only in-frame clones and is missing some. The table shows some 60,000 clones, with around 87% occurring only once. This TCR derives from a human donor in good health. Some clones in this sample may be carry-over from other donors' samples. The sequencing input was PBMCs.

CDR3 in DNA: TGTGCTAGTGGTCCGGGTAGCCTAGCGGGGCGGGAGACCCAGTACTTC. It encodes CASGPGSLAGRETQYF. This chain links TRBV12-5 with TRBJ2-5; 9 positions match TRBD2. CDR1 LGHNT and CDR2 FRNRAP come from the germline V gene. V shed 5 bases and J 5 bases; nucleotides not matched to a gene: 12. This CDR3 has 16 residues.